This entry is about one TCR beta chain. The antigen remains undetermined. The germline V gene encodes CDR1 LGHDT and CDR2 YNNKEL (reference sequence). J lost 2 bases, V lost 10 bases, and 12 bases had no gene match. This CDR3 spans 15 amino acids. Preparation of the TCRbeta library involved a method that used unique molecular identifiers. Each CDR3 protein gets one entry after TCRdb re-called the PCR reads with MiXCR. The repertoire holds roughly 420,000 distinct CDR3 sequences, with 15% to 20% as singletons. This entry is derived from a study of T-cell reconstitution after alpha-beta-depleted transplantation in children. Findings and caveats of the study: As was reported, about two months after transplant, alpha-beta T cells came from several hundred expanded graft clones. Surviving thymic progenitors and recipient T cells were the source of high TCRbeta diversity at day 60 in some patients. The authors attributed T-cell counts and diversity one year after transplant mostly to newly produced T cells.

The chain is built from TRBV3-1 and TRBJ2-5; 8 bases map to TRBD1. The starting material was PBMCs, mostly from graft donor cells, obtained 360 days after TCRalphabeta/CD19-depleted stem cell transplant. This receptor was obtained from a boy less than two years old who had a stem cell transplant for Wiskott-Aldrich syndrome, so the T cells may come from the graft donor. The CDR3 nucleotides are TGTGCCACCTGCCAACCGACAGGGGTACAAGAGACCCAGTACTTC. This sequence encodes CATCQPTGVQETQYF.